Below are 26 T cell receptor beta chains sequenced from a single sample in a study of technical replicates of blood from a handful of donors (dated by TCRdb to the late 2010s). Library preparation used the immunoSEQ multiplex PCR assay. TCRdb carries this immuneACCESS record with in-frame sequences only. Its versions omit some clonotypes, under half of them owing to an unresolved V gene in the studies checked, with the rest unexplained. The sample contains approximately 94,000 clones, almost 97% of them found a single time. The biggest ten clones account for 0.36% of the sample. Sequencing used T cells isolated from PBMCs. These receptors all stem from a human donor in good health.

In regard to this clone: An end of the junction differs from the germline gene, which may be a read error. J is TRBJ1-1 and V is TRBV18; the D gene is possibly TRBD1 (6 bases). The CDR3 totals 15 residues. Germline loops: CDR1 KGHSH, CDR2 LQKENI. CDR3 DNA sequence: TGTGCCAGCTCCCCCTTGGGGACACATTCTACTGGAGCTTTCTTT. It is translated as CASSPLGTHSTGAFF.

This clone was found a few times. This chain uses TRBV30 with TRBJ1-1; 10 nucleotides agree with TRBD1. This CDR3 region has 12 residues. J lost 6 bases, V lost 5 bases, and 3 bases had no gene match. Germline values: CDR1 GTSNPN, CDR2 SVGIG (reference sequence). The CDR3 DNA follows: TGTGCCTGGGACAGGGGGCTGGCTGAAGCTTTCTTT. It is translated as CAWDRGLAEAFF.

V usage is TRBV14 and J usage is TRBJ1-1; D gene uncertain. The CDR3 contains 16 residues. Germline CDR1 is SGHDN and CDR2 is FVKESK. The germline V and J ends were trimmed by 0 bases and 1 base, with 12 bases remaining between them. The CDR3 loop reads CASSQESGERNTEAFF. Here the CDR3 DNA reads TGTGCCAGCAGCCAAGAATCGGGTGAGAGGAACACTGAAGCTTTCTTT. Variable domain in full (rest from reference TRBV14 and TRBJ1-1): EAGVTQFPSHSVIEKGQTVTLRCDPISGHDNLYWYRRVMGKEIKFLLHFVKESKQDESGMPNNRFLAERTGGTYSTLKVQPAELEDSGVYFCASSQESGERNTEAFFGQGTRLTVV.

The chain joins TRBV6-5 to TRBJ2-7; TRBD1 agrees at 8 bases. Trimming removed 0 bases from V and 3 bases from J; junction bases left unmatched: 1. In germline, CDR1 is MNHEY, CDR2 SVGAGI. CDR3 length: 14 residues. Here the CDR3 reads CASSYSGQVYEQYF. The CDR3 nucleotides are TGTGCCAGCAGTTACTCGGGACAGGTCTACGAGCAGTACTTC.

This clone came up once. The rearrangement joins TRBV7-3 to TRBJ2-2; TRBD2 agrees at 15 bases. Germline trimming cut 4 bases from V and 6 bases from J; bases unmatched to any gene: 3. Germline V gives CDR1 SGHTA, CDR2 FQGTGA. The CDR3 has 16 amino acids. CDR3 residues: CASSSGLAGGSGELFF. The CDR3 DNA follows: TGTGCCAGCAGCTCGGGACTAGCGGGAGGATCCGGGGAGCTGTTTTTT.

This rearrangement joins TRBV2 to TRBJ2-7, with 8 bases fitting TRBD1. The V segment lost 7 bases and the J segment 5 bases; nucleotides outside the gene matches: 4. CDR1 SNHLY and CDR2 FYNNEI come from the germline V gene. The CDR3 has 12 amino acids. The CDR3 DNA sequence: TGTGCCAGCAACGACAGGGGCGACGAGCAGTACTTC. As protein: CASNDRGDEQYF.

The DNA for the CDR3 is TGTGCCACCCGGGGACAGGGACCCCTCTACGAGCAGTACTTC. It encodes CATRGQGPLYEQYF. The chain couples TRBV19 to TRBJ2-7; 9 bases are a match to TRBD1. This CDR3 comprises 14 residues. CDR1 is LNHDA, CDR2 SQIVND, per germline (reference sequence). J lost 3 bases, V lost 10 bases, and 10 bases had no gene match.

V gene TRBV19 combines with J gene TRBJ2-2; 9 positions agree with TRBD1. Per germline, CDR1 LNHDA and CDR2 SQIVND (reference sequence). This CDR3 has 17 residues. The V segment lost 7 bases and the J segment 7 bases; nucleotides outside the gene matches: 16. In nucleotides, the CDR3 is TGTGCCAGTAATGGTCCAAGACAGGGGGTCGCGGGCGGGGAGCTGTTTTTT. Protein product: CASNGPRQGVAGGELFF.

DNA for the CDR3: TGTGCCAGCAGCTGGGACAGGGGGAATGAGCAGTTCTTC. Encoded protein: CASSWDRGNEQFF. The rearrangement links TRBV5-6 to TRBJ2-1; 11 bases are a match to TRBD1. CDR3 length equals 13 residues. Germline V gene sequence: CDR1 SGHDT, CDR2 YYEEEE. V trimming: 3 bases; J trimming: 7 bases; junction bases outside the gene matches: 0.

The chain employs TRBV28 and TRBJ1-1; no definite D call. Germline lookup yields CDR1 MDHEN and CDR2 SYDVKM. The length of the CDR3 is 15 residues. V was clipped by 6 bases and J by 1 base, with 15 bases between them. The CDR3 bases are TGTGCCAGCAGGGAGGGAGACCTTACGAACACTGAAGCTTTCTTT. It specifies CASREGDLTNTEAFF.

The chain has TRBV7-9 and TRBJ2-3; D gene uncertain. V was cut by 5 bases and J by 3 bases, with 12 bases left in between. Germline loops: CDR1 SEHNR, CDR2 FQNEAQ (reference sequence). The CDR3 contains 14 residues. The CDR3 DNA follows: TGTGCCAGCAGCCCCACGGGTTTAACAGATACGCAGTATTTT. Translation gives CASSPTGLTDTQYF.

The V and J genes are TRBV13 and TRBJ2-1; TRBD2 aligns across 15 bases. The CDR3 has 19 amino acids. The V and J ends lost 2 bases and 2 bases, in that order; junction bases with no gene match: 7. Germline values: CDR1 PRHDT, CDR2 FYEKMQ (reference sequence). Written as DNA, the CDR3 is TGTGCCAGCAGCTTACCCGGACTAGCGGGAGGGCCCCCCTACAATGAGCAGTTCTTC. The encoded protein is CASSLPGLAGGPPYNEQFF.

The CDR3 protein is CASRASRSGTEAFF. CDR3 in DNA: TGTGCCAGCAGGGCGTCAAGGAGTGGGACTGAAGCTTTCTTT. The chain is built from TRBV2 and TRBJ1-1; the D is unclear. Germline values: CDR1 SNHLY, CDR2 FYNNEI. The CDR3 is 14 amino acids. Deletions cut 6 bases from V and 5 bases from J, with 16 bases between.

The genes are TRBV9 and TRBJ1-4; the match to TRBD1 covers 8 bases. Germline loops: CDR1 SGDLS, CDR2 YYNGEE. Losses at the gene ends were 3 bases for V and 8 bases for J; bases not matched to a gene: 12. The CDR3 spans 16 residues. CDR3 coding DNA: TGTGCCAGCAGCGCGGGGGCAGGGGGCCACAACGAAAAACTGTTTTTT. Translation: CASSAGAGGHNEKLFF.

The J gene is TRBJ2-7, the V gene TRBV19; the match to TRBD2 covers 8 bases. This CDR3 is built from 15 residues. Germline loops: CDR1 LNHDA, CDR2 SQIVND (reference sequence). With V trimmed by 4 bases and J by 6 bases, 11 bases remained unmatched. Written as DNA, the CDR3 is TGTGCCAGTAGTAGAGATCCGGGACTAGGAGCCGAGCAGTACTTC. Its protein product is CASSRDPGLGAEQYF. The variable domain in full, completed from reference TRBV19 and TRBJ2-7, reads DGGITQSPKYLFRKEGQNVTLSCEQNLNHDAMYWYRQDPGQGLRLIYYSQIVNDFQKGDIAEGYSVSREKKESFPLTVTSAQKNPTAFYLCASSRDPGLGAEQYFGPGTRLTVT.

The chain is built from TRBV7-9 and TRBJ2-4; 8 bases map to TRBD2. There are 18 residues in the CDR3. V lost 0 bases and J lost 7; bases outside the gene matches: 14. Germline lookup yields CDR1 SEHNR and CDR2 FQNEAQ (reference sequence). The DNA for the CDR3 is TGTGCCAGCAGCTTAGCCGGACGGCCTAGCGGGTGGGGCAACATTCAGTACTTC. It yields the protein CASSLAGRPSGWGNIQYF. The full variable domain, completed using reference TRBV7-9 and TRBJ2-4, is DTGVSQNPRHKITKRGQNVTFRCDPISEHNRLYWYRQTLGQGPEFLTYFQNEAQLEKSRLLSDRFSAERPKGSFSTLEIQRTEQGDSAMYLCASSLAGRPSGWGNIQYFGAGTRLSVL.

The V call is TRBV25-1, the J call TRBJ2-7; D unclear. Per the germline V gene, CDR1 is MGHDK and CDR2 is SYGVNS. Between the trimmed V and J ends, which lost 3 bases and 0 bases, there was a span of 6 bases. This CDR3 is 13 amino acids long. The CDR3 nucleotides read TGTGCCAGCAGTGACTGGAGCTCCTACGAGCAGTACTTC. This codes for CASSDWSSYEQYF.

The gene calls are TRBV5-1 and TRBJ1-2; tentatively, D is TRBD1 (5 bases). The CDR3 has 14 residues. Trimming removed 2 bases at V and 2 bases at J, with 10 bases between. Germline assignment: CDR1 SGHRS and CDR2 YFSETQ. CDR3 bases: TGCGCCAGCAGCTTTTTGGGGCAGAACTATGGCTACACCTTC. This translates into CASSFLGQNYGYTF. Looking up the rest from reference TRBV5-1 and TRBJ1-2 gives the full variable domain: KAGVTQTPRYLIKTRGQQVTLSCSPISGHRSVSWYQQTPGQGLQFLFEYFSETQRNKGNFPGRFSGRQFSNSRSEMNVSTLELGDSALYLCASSFLGQNYGYTFGSGTRLTVV.

The V and J genes are TRBV10-2 and TRBJ2-5; 9 bases align to TRBD1. The CDR3 has 14 residues. Germline V gives CDR1 WSHSY, CDR2 SAAADI. V shed 6 bases, J shed 5 bases, and the junction held 7 bases outside the gene matches. This CDR3 is CASSRRTGDETQYF. For the CDR3, the DNA is TGCGCCAGCAGCCGTCGGACAGGGGATGAGACCCAGTACTTC.

V usage is TRBV6-1 and J usage is TRBJ2-4; no clear D gene. The germline V and J ends were trimmed by 1 base and 7 bases, with 8 bases remaining between them. CDR3 length: 13 residues. From germline, CDR1 is MNHNS and CDR2 SASEGT. The CDR3 DNA follows: TGTGCCAGCAGTGAAGGGGCTTGGAACATTCAGTACTTC. Protein: CASSEGAWNIQYF.

The chain employs TRBV7-8 and TRBJ1-2; TRBD1 aligns across 10 bases. Trimming at V came to 3 bases and at J to 2 bases, leaving 9 bases not matched to a gene. The CDR3 consists of 17 residues. Germline CDR1 and CDR2: SGHVS and FQNEAQ. DNA of the CDR3: TGTGCCAGCAGCTTCAAAGGGGGACAGGGGAGAAACTATGGCTACACCTTC. Translating it yields CASSFKGGQGRNYGYTF.

The chain employs TRBV6-1 and TRBJ1-3, with D uncertain. Per germline, CDR1 MNHNS and CDR2 SASEGT. The CDR3 loop spans 12 amino acids. Deletions cut 7 bases from V and 3 bases from J, with 7 bases between. The CDR3 DNA reads as TGTGCCAGCAACTTAGATGGAAACACCATATATTTT. This codes for CASNLDGNTIYF.

This chain joins TRBV28 and TRBJ1-2; D is uncertain. Germline loops: CDR1 MDHEN, CDR2 SYDVKM. The V gene lost 1 base and the J gene lost 5 bases, with 5 bases spanning the gap. This CDR3 is 12 amino acids long. The CDR3 is CASSLYAYGYTF. The DNA for the CDR3 is TGTGCCAGCAGTTTATACGCGTATGGCTACACCTTC.

The chain employs TRBV2 and TRBJ1-1; possibly TRBD1 for D (6 bases). The germline V and J ends were trimmed by 8 bases and 4 bases, with 20 bases remaining between them. Per germline, CDR1 SNHLY and CDR2 FYNNEI. The CDR3 covers 15 residues. The CDR3 sequence: CASLWDILGTTEAFF. The CDR3 DNA sequence: TGTGCCAGCCTTTGGGACATCCTTGGCACCACTGAAGCTTTCTTT.

V and J are TRBV27 and TRBJ2-3; TRBD1 agrees at 9 bases. CDR1 and CDR2 from the germline V gene are MNHEY and SMNVEV (reference sequence). V shed 10 bases, J shed 5 bases, and the junction held 13 bases outside the gene matches. The CDR3 totals 15 residues. For the CDR3, the DNA is TGTGCCACCGACTCGGGGACAGGGTTTGGAGATACGCAGTATTTT. Amino acid sequence: CATDSGTGFGDTQYF.

Written as DNA, the CDR3 is TGCACATCCCGGTTGGATGGCTACACCTTC. Translated, it gives CTSRLDGYTF. The V and J genes are TRBV20-1 and TRBJ1-2; D unresolved. The CDR3 sequence is 10 residues long. The germline V gene has CDR1 DFQATT and CDR2 SNEGSKA (reference sequence).